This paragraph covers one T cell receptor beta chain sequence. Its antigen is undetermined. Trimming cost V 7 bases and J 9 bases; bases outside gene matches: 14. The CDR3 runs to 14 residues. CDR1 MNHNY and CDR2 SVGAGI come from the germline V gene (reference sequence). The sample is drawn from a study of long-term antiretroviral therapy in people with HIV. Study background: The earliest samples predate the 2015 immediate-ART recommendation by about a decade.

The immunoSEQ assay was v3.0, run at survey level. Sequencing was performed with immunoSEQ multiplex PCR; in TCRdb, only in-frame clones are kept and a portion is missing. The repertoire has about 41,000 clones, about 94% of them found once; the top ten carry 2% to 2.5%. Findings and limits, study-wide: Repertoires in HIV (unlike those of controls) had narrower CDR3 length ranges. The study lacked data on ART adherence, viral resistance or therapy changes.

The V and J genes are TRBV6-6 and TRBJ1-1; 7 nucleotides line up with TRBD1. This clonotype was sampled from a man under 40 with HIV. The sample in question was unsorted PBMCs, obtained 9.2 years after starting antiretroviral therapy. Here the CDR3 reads CASKIGQVDGKAFF. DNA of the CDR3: TGTGCCAGCAAAATTGGACAGGTAGACGGGAAAGCTTTCTTT.